A selection of T cell receptor beta chains follows, all from one sample in a study of regulatory T cells in long-lasting Graves disease. TCRdb re-derived calls from the multiplex PCR reads in MiXCR, one entry per CDR3 protein. The repertoire holds approximately 460,000 distinct CDR3 sequences, with around 15% as singletons. These data were likewise used in another study, on T cells in Graves' hyperthyroidism and ophthalmopathy.

The sequencing used peripheral blood mononuclear cells (PBMCs), collected at new diagnosis, from a patient treated with antithyroid drugs. These receptor sequences come from a woman in her 30s with Graves disease. Each CDR3 is given with its conserved first and last residue. The D gene is left open where the match is weak. Only some rows state a clone size, as once, few, many or a class for expanded clones.

v_call	j_call	d_call	clone_size	cdr3_nt	cdr3_aa
TRBV27	TRBJ2-3	TRBD2	many	TGTGCCAGCAGTCCACCGGCCAGCGGGAGAACAGATACGCAGTATTTT	CASSPPASGRTDTQYF
TRBV27	TRBJ1-1	NA	few	TGTGCCAGCAGTTTTTCGGACACGAACACTGAAGCTTTCTTT	CASSFSDTNTEAFF
TRBV14	TRBJ2-5	TRBD2	many	TGTGCCAGCAGCCGGAGACTAGCGGAAGGTTGGGAGACCCAGTACTTC	CASSRRLAEGWETQYF
TRBV11-2	TRBJ2-7	NA	many	TGTGCCAGCAGCGACAGCCTTTATCAGAGCTCCTACGAGCAGTACTTC	CASSDSLYQSSYEQYF
TRBV7-9	TRBJ2-1	TRBD2	many	TGTGCCAGCAGCTCCGTGGGTAGCTGGCGGGAGGACGTGAGTGAGCAGTTCTTC	CASSSVGSWREDVSEQFF
TRBV6-2/TRBV6-3	TRBJ2-3	TRBD2	NA	TGTGCCAGCAGGATCGGGGGGATTACAGATACGCAGTATTTT	CASRIGGITDTQYF
TRBV7-2	TRBJ1-1	TRBD1	many	TGTGCCAGCAGCTTCTCATTCAGGGGGGCAGCTTTCTTT	CASSFSFRGAAFF
TRBV12-3/TRBV12-4	TRBJ2-1	TRBD2	many	TGTGCCAGCAGTTCCCAGGAGGGGGCGCCGGCTAGCGGGAGGCGTCTCTCCTACAATGAGCAGTTCTTC	CASSSQEGAPASGRRLSYNEQFF
TRBV25-1	TRBJ2-7	NA	few	TGTGCCAGCAGGGGGAAAGATCCACCCTACGAGCAGTACTTC	CASRGKDPPYEQYF
TRBV27	TRBJ2-3	NA	many	TGTGCCAGCAGTTTATCGAACCCAGCGGGTGGTACAGATACGCAGTATTTT	CASSLSNPAGGTDTQYF
TRBV18	TRBJ2-1	NA	many	TGTGCCAGCTCACCACCGAGGGGCTACAATGAGCAGTTCTTC	CASSPPRGYNEQFF
TRBV29-1	TRBJ1-1	NA	NA	TGCAGCGTTGAATCTCCAAGGTGGAACACTGAAGCTTTCTTT	CSVESPRWNTEAFF
TRBV19	TRBJ2-7	NA	NA	TGTGCCAGTAGTACTCCGGGAGCCAACGAGCAGTACTTC	CASSTPGANEQYF
TRBV4-2	TRBJ2-4	TRBD1	NA	TGTGCCAGCAGCCGACACAGGGGGATTCCCAAAAACATTCAGTACTTC	CASSRHRGIPKNIQYF
TRBV28	TRBJ1-5	TRBD1	NA	TGTGCCGGCAGTTACCTGACAGGGAACAATCAGCCCCAGCATTTT	CAGSYLTGNNQPQHF
TRBV5-1	TRBJ2-2	TRBD1	many	TGCGCCAGCAGCCCACCCGAGGGACAGAACCCCCTTCGGAACACCGGGGAGCTGTTTTTT	CASSPPEGQNPLRNTGELFF
TRBV7-2	TRBJ1-1	NA	few	TGTGCCAGCAGCCCTGACGCGGCCCGAGGCACTGAAGCTTTCTTT	CASSPDAARGTEAFF
TRBV27	TRBJ1-5	NA	few	TGTGCCAGCGGACTGGTGAGCCAGCCCCAGCATTTT	CASGLVSQPQHF
TRBV5-5	TRBJ2-1	TRBD2	few	TGTGCCAGCAGCCCGCGGGGACTAGCGAGCTACAATGAGCAGTTCTTC	CASSPRGLASYNEQFF
TRBV20-1	TRBJ2-2	TRBD1	NA	TGCAGTGCTAGTAAACGGACAGGGGCCTTCACCGGGGAGCTGTTTTTT	CSASKRTGAFTGELFF
TRBV6-5	TRBJ2-1	NA	many	TGTGCCAGCAGTTACGGGAGCTCCTACAATGAGCAGTTCTTC	CASSYGSSYNEQFF
TRBV5-1	TRBJ2-2	TRBD2	few	TGCGCCAGCAGCTTTCTAGCGGGAGCTGACGGGGAGCTGTTTTTT	CASSFLAGADGELFF
TRBV6-2/TRBV6-3	TRBJ2-7	NA	few	TGTGCCTGCAGTTACGGTGAACAGTTCTACGAGCAGTACTTC	CACSYGEQFYEQYF
TRBV3-1	TRBJ2-7	TRBD1	many	TGTGCCAGCAGCCAAGAATGGGAGGAACAGGGGGAAAAGGAGCAGTACTTC	CASSQEWEEQGEKEQYF
TRBV7-2	TRBJ2-2	NA	many	TGTGCCAGCAGCTTAGGGGGGCCAGGAAGAAACACCGGGGAGCTGTTTTTT	CASSLGGPGRNTGELFF
TRBV28	TRBJ2-1	TRBD2	many	TGTGCCAGCAGTTTCGTGTTCGCGGGAGGTTTGACTGAGCAGTTCTTC	CASSFVFAGGLTEQFF
TRBV18	TRBJ2-7	NA	many	TGTGCCAGCTCACCACGTTACCCTGGCGGACTCTCCTACGAGCAGTACTTC	CASSPRYPGGLSYEQYF
TRBV2	TRBJ2-2	TRBD1	many	TGTGCCAAGACGACAGGGTCCGGGGAGCTGTTTTTT	CAKTTGSGELFF
TRBV5-1	TRBJ2-7	TRBD2	NA	TGCGCCAGCAGCCTCTTGCCACTAGCGGGAGGCTACGAGCAGTACTTC	CASSLLPLAGGYEQYF
TRBV4-2	TRBJ2-3	NA	few	TGTGCCAGCAGCCAAGATCGGGACCCCACCCTCTCGGATACGCAGTATTTT	CASSQDRDPTLSDTQYF
TRBV30	TRBJ1-5	NA	many	TGTGCCTGGGCAAAAACAGGGTCCCAGCCCCAGCATTTT	CAWAKTGSQPQHF
TRBV5-4	TRBJ2-1	NA	few	TGTGCCAGTGCAGCTCCAGGGGATTACAATGAGCAGTTCTTC	CASAAPGDYNEQFF
TRBV3-1	TRBJ2-7	NA	many	TGTGCCAGCAGCCAAGGGGCAGGGCACCACTACGAGCAGTACTTC	CASSQGAGHHYEQYF
TRBV20-1	TRBJ2-7	NA	many	TGCAGTGCTAGAGATGACGGGAGATCCTACGAGCAGTACTTC	CSARDDGRSYEQYF
TRBV4-1	TRBJ2-5	NA	NA	TGCGCCAGCAGCCAAGAAAGACGGCACCGCCAAGAGACCCAGTACTTC	CASSQERRHRQETQYF
TRBV28	TRBJ1-2	TRBD1	many	TGTGCCAGCAGGCCTCCGATCTTGACAGGGGAAGGCTACACCTTC	CASRPPILTGEGYTF
TRBV6-1	TRBJ2-7	NA	many	TGTGCCAGCAGACAAAAACTGGGGGAGCAGTACTTC	CASRQKLGEQYF
TRBV27	TRBJ1-1	NA	NA	TGTGCCAGCAGTGGGTACAGGGCGGGGGCTTTCTTT	CASSGYRAGAFF
TRBV20-1	TRBJ1-1	NA	few	TGCAGTGCTAGTCGACGAAACACTGAAGCTTTCTTT	CSASRRNTEAFF
TRBV6-2/TRBV6-3	TRBJ2-1	NA	many	TGTGCCAGCAGTTACCCTCTGGGCGGGAACAACGACAATGAGCAGTTCTTC	CASSYPLGGNNDNEQFF
TRBV29-1	TRBJ2-7	NA	NA	TGCAGCGTTGGAGACAGAAACGAGCAGTACTTC	CSVGDRNEQYF
TRBV7-9	TRBJ2-1	TRBD2	NA	TGTGCCAGCAAAGGGAGGAGACTAGCGGGTTCGTGGAATGAGCAGTTCTTC	CASKGRRLAGSWNEQFF
TRBV30	TRBJ2-2	TRBD2	few	TGTGCCTGGAGTGCGGCCGGGACTAGCAAAACCGGGGAGCTGTTTTTT	CAWSAAGTSKTGELFF
TRBV4-2	TRBJ2-7	TRBD2	few	TGTGCCAGCAGCCAGATACTAGCGGCTTCCTACGAGCAGTACTTC	CASSQILAASYEQYF
TRBV20-1	TRBJ2-1	NA	NA	TGCAGTTTTAGCGGCTTCAGCTCCTACAATGAGCAGTTCTTC	CSFSGFSSYNEQFF
TRBV7-9	TRBJ1-1	NA	few	TGTGCCAGCAGCCATACGACAGTTAACACTGAAGCTTTCTTT	CASSHTTVNTEAFF
TRBV27	TRBJ2-2	NA	NA	TGTGCCAGCAGTACCTACTACGCCGGGAAACTCACCGGGGAGCTGTTTTTT	CASSTYYAGKLTGELFF
TRBV29-1	TRBJ2-2	TRBD1	few	TGCAGCGTTGTGGTCCAGGGGGCCGGGGAGCTGTTTTTT	CSVVVQGAGELFF
TRBV7-9	TRBJ2-7	TRBD1	few	TGTGCCAGCAGCTCGACAGGGCCGAGCTACGAGCAGTACTTC	CASSSTGPSYEQYF
TRBV18	TRBJ2-5	NA	many	TGTGCCAGCTCACCAAGTAGTGACCAAGAGACCCAGTACTTC	CASSPSSDQETQYF
TRBV5-1	TRBJ1-1	NA	few	TGCGCCAGCGGCCCTTCCAGCACTGAAGCTTTCTTT	CASGPSSTEAFF
TRBV20-1	TRBJ2-7	NA	many	TGCAGTGCTAGAACAGGGCTCTACGAGCAGTACTTC	CSARTGLYEQYF
TRBV12-3/TRBV12-4	TRBJ2-4	NA	NA	TGTGCCAGCAGTTTATCGCCGGGATCGGGGCCTACGAGGAAAAACATTCAGTACTTC	CASSLSPGSGPTRKNIQYF
TRBV6-2/TRBV6-3	TRBJ2-7	TRBD2	many	TGTGCCAGCAGTTACGCGGGAGCGAGCTCCTACGAGCAGTACTTC	CASSYAGASSYEQYF
TRBV12-3/TRBV12-4	TRBJ2-5	NA	NA	TGTGCCAGCAGGCCGTTCGGGAAGACCCAGTACTTC	CASRPFGKTQYF
TRBV7-6	TRBJ2-1	NA	NA	TGTGCCAGCAGCCCCTTATGGGGGGAGGCCTCCTACGAGCAGTTCTTC	CASSPLWGEASYEQFF